This T cell receptor (beta chain) stems from a study of response to subunit inactivated influenza vaccine. One entry per CDR3 protein, called by TCRdb with MiXCR from the RT-PCR reads. The table shows about 620,000 distinct CDR3 sequences, with 10% to 15% occurring only once. This clonotype was counted only a few times. Its antigen is unknown. Broader study findings: After each seasonal influenza vaccination, few new T cells are recruited, the authors suggested.

This sequence originates from a man aged 45-65 years who received an inactivated influenza vaccine. This material consisted of PBMCs from blood, taken on the day of vaccination.

The CDR3 region is CAISVAASYEQYF. CDR3 DNA: TGTGCCATCAGCGTAGCGGCGTCGTACGAGCAGTACTTC. J is TRBJ2-7 and V is TRBV10-3; D possibly corresponds to TRBD2 (6 bases). V was shortened by 6 bases and J by 4 bases, with 13 bases between the two germline ends. CDR1 is ENHRY, CDR2 SYGVKD, per germline. The CDR3 length is 13 residues.